The sequence of this T cell receptor (beta chain) was determined in a study of T cell responses to AZD1222 COVID-19 vaccine. Sequencing used immunoSEQ multiplex PCR; TCRdb keeps in-frame clones, though not all of them. The sample shows roughly 130,000 clones, more than 80% of them seen only once. Concerning this clone: Its antigen is as yet unknown.

This CDR3 contains 15 residues. Germline assignment: CDR1 SGHNT and CDR2 YYREEE (reference sequence). V lost 1 base, J lost 6 bases, and 6 bases stayed unmatched. The study's findings and limits: Dominant CD4 TCR responses targeted spike regions 160-218 and 743-854. Spike-specific TCR breadth and depth grew following two AZD1222 doses.

V is TRBV5-4 and J is TRBJ2-3; 9 bases match TRBD2. Sample: peripheral blood, taken 28 days after the second dose of the MenACWY control vaccine. This TCR was recovered from an adult who received the MenACWY meningococcal vaccine as a control. In nucleotides, the CDR3 is TGTGCCAGCAGCTTGAGCGGACTAGCGCCGGATACGCAGTATTTT. Its translation: CASSLSGLAPDTQYF.